These 9 T cell receptor beta chains were sequenced from one sample in a study of blood T cell repertoires in COVID-19. Produced via immunoSEQ multiplex PCR; TCRdb's table is partial and in-frame only. The sample lists under 300,000 clones; approximately 85% were seen once. Sequencing input: PBMCs or T cells enriched from blood (not recorded which). The receptors originated from a woman aged 25-40 years who had recovered from COVID-19.

In this sample, this clone turned up once. The chain carries TRBV24-1 and TRBJ2-1; 9 nucleotides agree with TRBD2. Germline lookup yields CDR1 KGHDR and CDR2 SFDVKD. V trimming: 5 bases; J trimming: 5 bases; junction bases outside the gene matches: 12. The CDR3 is 17 amino acids. CDR3 residues: CATSGRGSGRPNNEQFF. The CDR3 nucleotides read TGTGCCACCAGTGGTAGGGGAAGCGGGAGGCCCAACAATGAGCAGTTCTTC.

CDR3 in DNA: TGCGCCAGCAGCTTGGCCCCAGCCAGCAGGCCAGAGACCCAGTACTTC. Translating it yields CASSLAPASRPETQYF. The chain has TRBV5-1 and TRBJ2-5, with D unclear. CDR3 size: 16 residues. The V end was cut by 0 bases, the J end by 4 bases, with 16 bases between. Germline V lookup: CDR1 SGHRS, CDR2 YFSETQ.

The genes are TRBV24-1 and TRBJ2-1; possibly TRBD1 for D (6 bases). V was pared by 2 bases and J by 10 bases, with 14 bases between. CDR3 length equals 14 residues. Germline CDR1 reads KGHDR; CDR2 reads SFDVKD. As DNA, the CDR3 is TGTGCCACCAGTGATTCCTGGGGACACACGGAGCAGTTCTTC. Translated, it gives CATSDSWGHTEQFF.

This clone was recorded once. The gene calls are TRBV6-1 and TRBJ1-2; 7 bases are shared with TRBD1. The length of the CDR3 is 13 residues. The germline CDR1 and CDR2 sequences are MNHNS and SASEGT. Germline trimming cut 2 bases from V and 7 bases from J; bases unmatched to any gene: 4. DNA of the CDR3: TGTGCCAGCAGTGAAAGGGACAGAAGTGGCTACACCTTC. It codes for CASSERDRSGYTF.

This clone has just a few counts. Other nucleotide sequences in the sample specify the same CDR3. CDR3 in DNA: TGTGCCAGCAGTTTATGGGGGGCGCCCAATCAGCCCCAGCATTTT. Translation gives CASSLWGAPNQPQHF. The chain combines TRBV28 with TRBJ1-5; D perhaps matches TRBD1 (6 bases). The CDR3 covers 15 residues. Trimming took off 0 bases at V and 3 bases at J, with 9 bases between the two ends. CDR1 is MDHEN, CDR2 SYDVKM, per germline.

The genes are TRBV27 and TRBJ2-1; 10 bases match TRBD2. The trim removed 4 bases at V and 4 bases at J, leaving 4 bases unmatched. Per the germline V gene, CDR1 is MNHEY and CDR2 is SMNVEV (reference sequence). The CDR3 contains 15 residues. Here the CDR3 reads CASSSRTSGYNEQFF. In DNA, the CDR3 is TGTGCCAGCAGTTCGCGGACTAGCGGATACAATGAGCAGTTCTTC.

The rearrangement links TRBV7-6 to TRBJ2-7; D unresolved. Trimming left V 5 bases short and J 5 bases short, with 10 bases between. Looked up from germline, CDR1 is SGHVS and CDR2 is FNYEAQ. The CDR3 length is 12 residues. CDR3 amino acids: CASSPGSHEQYF. The CDR3 nucleotides are TGTGCCAGCAGCCCCGGTAGCCACGAGCAGTACTTC.

The CDR3: CASSPRLTSSYGYTF. The CDR3 coding sequence is TGTGCCAGCAGCCCACGACTGACCTCGTCTTATGGCTACACCTTC. The chain carries TRBV7-9 and TRBJ1-2; no clear D. The CDR3 runs to 15 residues. CDR1 SEHNR and CDR2 FQNEAQ come from the germline V gene (reference sequence). Trimming left V 5 bases short and J 5 bases short, with 18 bases between. Full variable domain (missing parts from reference TRBV7-9 and TRBJ1-2): DTGVSQNPRHKITKRGQNVTFRCDPISEHNRLYWYRQTLGQGPEFLTYFQNEAQLEKSRLLSDRFSAERPKGSFSTLEIQRTEQGDSAMYLCASSPRLTSSYGYTFGSGTRLTVV.

V and J are TRBV30 and TRBJ2-2; TRBD2 matches 8 bases. CDR1 and CDR2 (germline): GTSNPN, SVGIG (reference sequence). J lost 6 bases, V lost 4 bases, and 7 bases had no gene match. This CDR3 region has 14 residues. The CDR3 DNA sequence: TGTGCCTGGAATCTAGCGGGCCGGTCCGGGGAGCTGTTTTTT. It codes for CAWNLAGRSGELFF. Full variable domain (missing parts from reference TRBV30 and TRBJ2-2): SQTIHQWPATLVQPVGSPLSLECTVEGTSNPNLYWYRQAAGRGLQLLFYSVGIGQISSEVPQNLSASRPQDRQFILSSKKLLLSDSGFYLCAWNLAGRSGELFFGEGSRLTVL.